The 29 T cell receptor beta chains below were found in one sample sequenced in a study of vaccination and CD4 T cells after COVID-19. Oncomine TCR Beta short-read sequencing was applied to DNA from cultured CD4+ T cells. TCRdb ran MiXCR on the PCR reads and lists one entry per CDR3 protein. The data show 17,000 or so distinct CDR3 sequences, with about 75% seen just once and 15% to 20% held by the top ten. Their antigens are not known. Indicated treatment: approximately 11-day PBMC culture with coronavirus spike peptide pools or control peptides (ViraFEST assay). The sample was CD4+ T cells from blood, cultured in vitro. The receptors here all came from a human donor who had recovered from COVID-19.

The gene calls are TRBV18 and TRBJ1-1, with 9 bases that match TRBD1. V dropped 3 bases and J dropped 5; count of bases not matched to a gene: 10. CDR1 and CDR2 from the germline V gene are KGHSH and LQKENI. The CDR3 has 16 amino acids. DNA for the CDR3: TGTGCCAGCTCACCTACCGGGACAGGGAGCCCAACTGAAGCTTTCTTT. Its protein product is CASSPTGTGSPTEAFF.

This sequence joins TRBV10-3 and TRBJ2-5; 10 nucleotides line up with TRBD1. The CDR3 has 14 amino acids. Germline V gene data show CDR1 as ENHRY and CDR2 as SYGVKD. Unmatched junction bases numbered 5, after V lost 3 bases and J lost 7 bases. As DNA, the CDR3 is TGTGCCATCAGTGAAGGACAGGGGGTTAGGACCCAGTACTTC. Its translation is CAISEGQGVRTQYF.

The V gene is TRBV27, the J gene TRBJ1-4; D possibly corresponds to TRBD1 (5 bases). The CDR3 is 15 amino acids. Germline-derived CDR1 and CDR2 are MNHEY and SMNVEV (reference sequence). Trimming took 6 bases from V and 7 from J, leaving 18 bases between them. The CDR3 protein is CASSPRAGRSEKLFF. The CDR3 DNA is TGTGCCAGCAGCCCCCGGGCAGGGCGGTCTGAAAAACTGTTTTTT.

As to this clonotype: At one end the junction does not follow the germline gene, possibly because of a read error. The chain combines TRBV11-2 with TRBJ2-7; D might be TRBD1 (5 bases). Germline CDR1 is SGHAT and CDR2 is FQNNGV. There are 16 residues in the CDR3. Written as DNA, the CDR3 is TGTGCCGGCAGCTTATCAGGAGTCACAGGCTCCTACGAGCAGTACTTC. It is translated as CAGSLSGVTGSYEQYF.

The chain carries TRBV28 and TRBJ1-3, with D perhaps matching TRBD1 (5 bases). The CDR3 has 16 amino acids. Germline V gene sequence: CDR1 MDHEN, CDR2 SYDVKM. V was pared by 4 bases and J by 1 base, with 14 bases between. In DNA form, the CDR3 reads TGTGCCAGCAGTTACCCTGGGGGGGGATCTGGAAACACCATATATTTT. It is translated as CASSYPGGGSGNTIYF.

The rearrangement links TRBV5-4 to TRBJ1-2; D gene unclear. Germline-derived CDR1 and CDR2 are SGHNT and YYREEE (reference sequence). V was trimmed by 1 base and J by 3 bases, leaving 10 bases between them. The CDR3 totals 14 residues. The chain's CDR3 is CASSLSNTDYGYTF. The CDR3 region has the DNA TGTGCCAGCAGCTTGAGTAACACCGACTATGGCTACACCTTC.

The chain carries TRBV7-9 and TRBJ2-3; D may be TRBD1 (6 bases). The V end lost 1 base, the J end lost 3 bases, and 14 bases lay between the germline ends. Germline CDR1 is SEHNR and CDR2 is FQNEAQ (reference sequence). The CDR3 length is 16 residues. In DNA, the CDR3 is TGTGCCAGCAGCTTAGGAGGGTACAGGGAGACAGATACGCAGTATTTT. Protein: CASSLGGYRETDTQYF.

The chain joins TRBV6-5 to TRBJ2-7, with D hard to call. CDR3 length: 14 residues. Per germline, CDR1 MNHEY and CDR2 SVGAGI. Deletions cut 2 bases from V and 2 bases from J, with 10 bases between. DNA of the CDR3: TGTGCCAGCAGTTACCGAGACGGCACCTACGAGCAGTACTTC. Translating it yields CASSYRDGTYEQYF.

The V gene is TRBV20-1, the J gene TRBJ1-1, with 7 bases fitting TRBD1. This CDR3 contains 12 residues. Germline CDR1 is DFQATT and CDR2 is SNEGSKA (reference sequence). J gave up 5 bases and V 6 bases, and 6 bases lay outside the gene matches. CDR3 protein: CSARDSWTEAFF. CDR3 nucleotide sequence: TGCAGTGCGCGGGACAGTTGGACTGAAGCTTTCTTT.

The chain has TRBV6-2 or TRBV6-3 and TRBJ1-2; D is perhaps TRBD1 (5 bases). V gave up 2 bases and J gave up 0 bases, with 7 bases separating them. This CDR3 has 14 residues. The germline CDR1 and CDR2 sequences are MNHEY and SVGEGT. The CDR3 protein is CASSYRGTNYGYTF. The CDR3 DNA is TGTGCCAGCAGTTACAGGGGCACTAACTATGGCTACACCTTC.

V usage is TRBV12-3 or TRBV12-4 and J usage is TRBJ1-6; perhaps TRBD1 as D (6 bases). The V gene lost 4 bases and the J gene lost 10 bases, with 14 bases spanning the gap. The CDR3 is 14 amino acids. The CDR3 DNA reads TGTGCCAGCAGTTCAGGGGTTTGGGGGTCACCCCTCCACTTT. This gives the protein CASSSGVWGSPLHF.

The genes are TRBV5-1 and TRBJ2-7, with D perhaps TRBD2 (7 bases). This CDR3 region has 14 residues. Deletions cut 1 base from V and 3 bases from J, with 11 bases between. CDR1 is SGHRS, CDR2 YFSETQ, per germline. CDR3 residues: CASSLQGRDYEQYF. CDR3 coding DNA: TGCGCCAGCAGCTTGCAGGGGAGGGACTACGAGCAGTACTTC. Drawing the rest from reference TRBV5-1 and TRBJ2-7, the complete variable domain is KAGVTQTPRYLIKTRGQQVTLSCSPISGHRSVSWYQQTPGQGLQFLFEYFSETQRNKGNFPGRFSGRQFSNSRSEMNVSTLELGDSALYLCASSLQGRDYEQYFGPGTRLTVT.

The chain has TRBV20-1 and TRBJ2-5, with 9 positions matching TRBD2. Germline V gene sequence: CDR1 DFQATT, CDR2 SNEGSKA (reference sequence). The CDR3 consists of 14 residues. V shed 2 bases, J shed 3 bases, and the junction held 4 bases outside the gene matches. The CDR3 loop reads CSARSGLAEETQYF. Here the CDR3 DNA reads TGCAGTGCTAGATCGGGACTAGCTGAAGAGACCCAGTACTTC.

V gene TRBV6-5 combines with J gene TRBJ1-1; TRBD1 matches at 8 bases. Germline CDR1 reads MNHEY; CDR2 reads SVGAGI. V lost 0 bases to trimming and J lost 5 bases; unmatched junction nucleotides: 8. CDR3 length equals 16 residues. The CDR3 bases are TGTGCCAGCAGTTACTCTGGGACAGGCAAGGGGACTGAAGCTTTCTTT. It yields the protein CASSYSGTGKGTEAFF.

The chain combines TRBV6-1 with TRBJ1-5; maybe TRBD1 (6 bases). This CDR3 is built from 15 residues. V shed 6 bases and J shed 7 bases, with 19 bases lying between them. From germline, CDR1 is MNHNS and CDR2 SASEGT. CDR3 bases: TGTGCCAGCAGCTTGGACAGCCTCGGTAGACAGCCCCAGCATTTT. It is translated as CASSLDSLGRQPQHF.

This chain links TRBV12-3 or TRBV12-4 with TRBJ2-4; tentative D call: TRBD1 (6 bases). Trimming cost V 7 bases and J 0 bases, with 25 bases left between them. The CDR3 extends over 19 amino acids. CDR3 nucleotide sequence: TGTGCCAGCAATAAAAACCTCCCAGGGGTTACGCTAGCCAAAAACATTCAGTACTTC. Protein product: CASNKNLPGVTLAKNIQYF.

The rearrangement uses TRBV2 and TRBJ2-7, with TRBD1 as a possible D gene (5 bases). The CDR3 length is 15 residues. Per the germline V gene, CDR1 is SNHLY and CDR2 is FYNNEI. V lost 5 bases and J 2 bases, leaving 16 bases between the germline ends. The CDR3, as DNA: TGTGCCAGCAGTCTCCCTCGACAGCCCACCTACGAGCAGTACTTC. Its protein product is CASSLPRQPTYEQYF.

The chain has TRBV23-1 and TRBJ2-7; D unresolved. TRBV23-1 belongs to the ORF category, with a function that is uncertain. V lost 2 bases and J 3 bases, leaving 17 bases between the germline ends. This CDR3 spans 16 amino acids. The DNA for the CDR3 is TGCGCCAGCAGTCAAAAGCTCGGGCACTTCTTCTACGAGCAGTACTTC. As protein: CASSQKLGHFFYEQYF.

The DNA for the CDR3 is TGTGCCAGCAGTGGGATCGACAACTATGGCTACACCTTC. Translation gives CASSGIDNYGYTF. The chain links TRBV6-1 to TRBJ1-2; D remains ambiguous. Per germline, CDR1 MNHNS and CDR2 SASEGT. CDR3 size: 13 residues. Trimming removed 4 bases at V and 2 bases at J, with 8 bases between.

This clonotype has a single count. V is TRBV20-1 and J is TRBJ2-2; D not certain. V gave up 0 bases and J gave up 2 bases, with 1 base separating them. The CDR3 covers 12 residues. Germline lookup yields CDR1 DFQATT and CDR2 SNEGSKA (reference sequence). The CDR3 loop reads CSARDNTGELFF. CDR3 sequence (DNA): TGCAGTGCTAGAGATAACACCGGGGAGCTGTTTTTT.

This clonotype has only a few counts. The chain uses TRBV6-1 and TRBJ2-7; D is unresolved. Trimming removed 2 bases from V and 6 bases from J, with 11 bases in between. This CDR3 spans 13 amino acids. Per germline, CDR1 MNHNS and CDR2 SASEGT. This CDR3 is CASSEWAWGEQYF. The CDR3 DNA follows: TGTGCCAGCAGTGAATGGGCCTGGGGCGAGCAGTACTTC.

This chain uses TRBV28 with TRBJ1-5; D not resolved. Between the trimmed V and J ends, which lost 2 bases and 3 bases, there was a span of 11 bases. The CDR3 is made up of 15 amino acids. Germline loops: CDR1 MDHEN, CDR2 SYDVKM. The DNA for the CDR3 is TGTGCCAGCAGTTTAAGTGGCAGGTCCAATCAGCCCCAGCATTTT. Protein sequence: CASSLSGRSNQPQHF.

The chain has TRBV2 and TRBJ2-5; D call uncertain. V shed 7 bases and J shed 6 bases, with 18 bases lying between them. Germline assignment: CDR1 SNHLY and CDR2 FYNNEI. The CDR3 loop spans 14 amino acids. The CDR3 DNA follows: TGTGCCAGCAACCTCCGGGCCTCGGAGAAGACCCAGTACTTC. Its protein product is CASNLRASEKTQYF.

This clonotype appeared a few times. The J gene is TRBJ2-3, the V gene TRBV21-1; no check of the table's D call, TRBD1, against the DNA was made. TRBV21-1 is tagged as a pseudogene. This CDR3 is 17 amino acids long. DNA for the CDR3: TGTGCCAGCAGCAAAGATCGAACAGGGTTTAGGACAGATACGCAGTATTTT. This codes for CASSKDRTGFRTDTQYF.

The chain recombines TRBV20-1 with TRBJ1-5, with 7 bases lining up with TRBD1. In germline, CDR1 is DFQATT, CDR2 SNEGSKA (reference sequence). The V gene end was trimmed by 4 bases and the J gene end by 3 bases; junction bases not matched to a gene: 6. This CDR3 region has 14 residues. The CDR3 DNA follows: TGCAGTGCTACGGACAGGCGGAACAATCAGCCCCAGCATTTT. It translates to CSATDRRNNQPQHF.

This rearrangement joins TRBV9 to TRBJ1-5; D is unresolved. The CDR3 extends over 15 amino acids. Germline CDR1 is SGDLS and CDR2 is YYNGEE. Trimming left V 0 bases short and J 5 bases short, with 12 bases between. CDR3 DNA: TGTGCCAGCAGCGTAGAGGGAGCCACGGATCAGCCCCAGCATTTT. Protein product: CASSVEGATDQPQHF.

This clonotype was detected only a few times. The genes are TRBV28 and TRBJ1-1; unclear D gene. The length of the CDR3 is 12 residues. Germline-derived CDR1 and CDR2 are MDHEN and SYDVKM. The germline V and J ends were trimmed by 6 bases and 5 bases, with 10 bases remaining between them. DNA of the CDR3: TGTGCCAGCAGAAGAAGAGGAACTGAAGCTTTCTTT. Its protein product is CASRRRGTEAFF.

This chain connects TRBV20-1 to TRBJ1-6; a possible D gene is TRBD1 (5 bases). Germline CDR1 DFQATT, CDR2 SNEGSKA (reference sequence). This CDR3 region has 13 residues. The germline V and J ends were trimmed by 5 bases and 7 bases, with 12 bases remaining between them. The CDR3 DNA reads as TGCAGTGCTCAAGGGACCGGGAATTCACCCCTCCACTTT. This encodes CSAQGTGNSPLHF.

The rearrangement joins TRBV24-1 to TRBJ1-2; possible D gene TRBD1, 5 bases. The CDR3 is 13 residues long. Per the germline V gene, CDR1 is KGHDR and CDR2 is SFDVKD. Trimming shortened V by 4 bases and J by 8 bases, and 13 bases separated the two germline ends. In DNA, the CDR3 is TGTGCCACCAGTGAGATGGGACGACGGGGCTACACCTTC. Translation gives CATSEMGRRGYTF.